A single sample is the source of the 29 T cell receptor beta chains below, sequenced in a study of PD-L1 blockade in urothelial cancer. Sequencing used immunoSEQ multiplex PCR; TCRdb keeps in-frame clones, though not all of them. The sample lists 70,000 to 85,000 clones; 85% to 90% were seen once. Time point of the sample: pretreatment peripheral blood. This sample comprised PBMCs, obtained around atezolizumab (anti-PD-L1) treatment. The receptors come from a man aged 65 to 85 with urothelial cancer.

This clone is large by share. This chain uses TRBV19 with TRBJ2-1; 9 nucleotides match TRBD2. The V gene end was trimmed by 2 bases and the J gene end by 8 bases; junction bases not matched to a gene: 7. The CDR3 runs to 15 residues. Germline V gene lookup returns CDR1 LNHDA and CDR2 SQIVND (reference sequence). The CDR3 DNA sequence: TGTGCCAGTAGTATAACTAGCGGGTCTGCCGATGAGCAGTTCTTC. This encodes CASSITSGSADEQFF.

The chain is built from TRBV30 and TRBJ2-3; 8 nucleotides align to TRBD1. Germline-derived CDR1 and CDR2 are GTSNPN and SVGIG (reference sequence). V lost 7 bases, J lost 0 bases, and 12 bases stayed unmatched. CDR3 size: 16 residues. The CDR3 DNA is TGTGCCTTTTACCAACCAGGGGGCCACAGCACAGATACGCAGTATTTT. As protein: CAFYQPGGHSTDTQYF.

This clone was detected only once. This chain links TRBV6-5 with TRBJ1-5, with D perhaps matching TRBD1 (6 bases). The V end lost 4 bases, the J end lost 7 bases, and 20 bases lay between the germline ends. The CDR3 length is 16 residues. CDR1 and CDR2 from the germline V gene are MNHEY and SVGAGI. The CDR3 here is CASSSSNPRGWQPQHF. The CDR3 DNA reads TGTGCCAGCAGTTCGTCCAACCCAAGGGGGTGGCAGCCCCAGCATTTT.

CDR3 nucleotides: TGCGCCAGCGATAGGGAGGCTAGCGGGCCCCAAGAGACCCAGTACTTC. This translates into CASDREASGPQETQYF. The chain joins TRBV5-1 to TRBJ2-5, with TRBD2 matching 8 bases. The germline gives CDR1 SGHRS, CDR2 YFSETQ. The junction had 12 bases not matched to a gene; V was cut back by 7 bases and J by 1 base. This CDR3 contains 16 residues.

A few counts support this clone. V gene TRBV18 combines with J gene TRBJ1-1; D is uncertain. This CDR3 has 13 residues. Germline CDR1 reads KGHSH; CDR2 reads LQKENI. The V end was cut by 5 bases, the J end by 10 bases, with 17 bases between. The CDR3: CASSSASAGGAFF. The CDR3 coding sequence is TGTGCCAGCTCATCTGCCTCTGCGGGCGGAGCTTTCTTT.

This chain connects TRBV9 to TRBJ2-3; possible D gene TRBD2, 7 bases. Germline V gene data show CDR1 as SGDLS and CDR2 as YYNGEE. The CDR3 totals 14 residues. V was pared by 7 bases and J by 1 base, with 13 bases between. CDR3: CASGGGQGTDTQYF. CDR3 coding DNA: TGTGCCAGCGGGGGGGGGCAGGGCACAGATACGCAGTATTTT.

This rearrangement joins TRBV9 to TRBJ2-3; D gene ambiguous. This CDR3 is 15 amino acids long. Germline-derived CDR1 and CDR2 are SGDLS and YYNGEE. V dropped 0 bases and J dropped 6 bases, with 14 bases sitting between them. The chain's CDR3 is CASSVESLHMDTQYF. In nucleotides, the CDR3 is TGTGCCAGCAGCGTAGAGTCCCTCCACATGGATACGCAGTATTTT.

V usage is TRBV7-5 and J usage is TRBJ2-5; TRBD1 reflects the table's D call only, with no check against the DNA. TRBV7-5 is shown as a pseudogene. The CDR3 length is 14 residues. The CDR3, as DNA: TGTGCCAGAAGCTTCGTGGGCAGACAAGAGACCCAGTACTTC. Amino acid sequence: CARSFVGRQETQYF.

The gene calls are TRBV7-9 and TRBJ1-5, with a tentative D call TRBD1 (6 bases). Trimming pared 5 bases from V and 11 bases from J, leaving 13 bases between. This CDR3 has 12 residues. The germline CDR1 and CDR2 sequences are SEHNR and FQNEAQ (reference sequence). CDR3 residues: CASSAEGGSQHF. The CDR3 coding sequence is TGTGCCAGCAGCGCGGAGGGGGGGTCCCAGCATTTT.

Concerning this clone: The same CDR3 can be traced to other DNA sequences in this sample. The V and J genes are TRBV6-5 and TRBJ1-3, with D perhaps matching TRBD1 (6 bases). Germline-derived CDR1 and CDR2 are MNHEY and SVGAGI. The ends were cut back, 4 bases at V and 0 bases at J, with 10 bases in the middle. CDR3 length equals 15 residues. CDR3 residues: CASSSTGRSGNTIYF. In DNA form, the CDR3 reads TGTGCCAGCAGTTCGACAGGCCGCTCTGGAAACACCATATATTTT.

Only one count was recorded for this clone. The chain links TRBV7-2 to TRBJ2-5; 9 nucleotides align to TRBD2. Germline assignment: CDR1 SGHTA and CDR2 FQGNSA. The CDR3 is 17 amino acids. V lost 2 bases, J lost 5 bases, and 12 bases stayed unmatched. The CDR3 DNA reads as TGTGCCAGCAGCTTAAGGTTGAGCGGGAGGTTCCCGGAGACCCAGTACTTC. Residues: CASSLRLSGRFPETQYF.

The genes are TRBV10-3 and TRBJ2-3, with TRBD2 matching 7 bases. V shed 7 bases and J 0 bases; nucleotides not matched to a gene: 7. The CDR3 consists of 15 residues. The V gene's germline CDR1 is ENHRY and CDR2 SYGVKD. CDR3 loop: CAIKEGSGSTDTQYF. The CDR3 coding sequence is TGTGCCATCAAGGAGGGTAGCGGGAGCACAGATACGCAGTATTTT.

The rearrangement links TRBV5-1 to TRBJ2-2; 8 bases fit TRBD1. The V and J ends lost 0 bases and 5 bases, in that order; junction bases with no gene match: 0. This CDR3 is built from 14 residues. Germline values: CDR1 SGHRS, CDR2 YFSETQ. CDR3 DNA sequence: TGCGCCAGCAGCTTGGGACAGGGGACCGGGGAGCTGTTTTTT. Encoded protein: CASSLGQGTGELFF.

The rearrangement joins TRBV13 to TRBJ2-5; 9 bases are a match to TRBD1. V lost 5 bases, J lost 1 base, and 11 bases stayed unmatched. Germline CDR1 PRHDT, CDR2 FYEKMQ (reference sequence). The length of the CDR3 is 17 residues. For the CDR3, the DNA is TGTGCCAGCAGCAGGGGGGCCGGGACAGGGTCCCAAGAGACCCAGTACTTC. Protein sequence: CASSRGAGTGSQETQYF. Looking up the rest from reference TRBV13 and TRBJ2-5 gives the full variable domain: AAGVIQSPRHLIKEKRETATLKCYPIPRHDTVYWYQQGPGQDPQFLISFYEKMQSDKGSIPDRFSAQQFSDYHSELNMSSLELGDSALYFCASSRGAGTGSQETQYFGPGTRLLVL.

V is TRBV5-1 and J is TRBJ2-1, with D perhaps matching TRBD1 (6 bases). V was shortened by 0 bases and J by 1 base, with 11 bases between the two germline ends. From germline, CDR1 is SGHRS and CDR2 YFSETQ. This CDR3 contains 16 residues. CDR3 DNA: TGCGCCAGCAGCTTGGGGGGGACATTATCCTACAATGAGCAGTTCTTC. It yields the protein CASSLGGTLSYNEQFF.

The chain employs TRBV19 and TRBJ1-1; no clear D. The germline V gene encodes CDR1 LNHDA and CDR2 SQIVND (reference sequence). The V end was cut by 3 bases, the J end by 3 bases, with 11 bases between. The CDR3 spans 14 residues. The CDR3, as DNA: TGTGCCAGTAGTATGGGTCTGGGCGACACTGAAGCTTTCTTT. It yields the protein CASSMGLGDTEAFF.

The chain joins TRBV2 to TRBJ1-2; perhaps TRBD1 as D (5 bases). The CDR3 consists of 13 residues. V lost 5 bases to trimming and J lost 8 bases, with 15 bases between them. Germline V gene data show CDR1 as SNHLY and CDR2 as FYNNEI. CDR3 DNA sequence: TGTGCCAGCAGTACTCAGGGTTATTGGGGCTACACCTTC. This gives the protein CASSTQGYWGYTF.

The rearrangement links TRBV9 to TRBJ1-2; no reliable D call. Trimming stripped 2 bases from V and 8 bases from J, with 13 bases between. The CDR3 loop spans 13 amino acids. Germline CDR1 and CDR2: SGDLS and YYNGEE. This CDR3 is CASSVDALRGYTF. CDR3 DNA sequence: TGTGCCAGCAGCGTTGATGCGCTACGGGGCTACACCTTC.

V is TRBV30 and J is TRBJ2-3; no definite D call. Germline V gene sequence: CDR1 GTSNPN, CDR2 SVGIG (reference sequence). The CDR3 extends over 12 amino acids. V lost 3 bases to trimming and J lost 0 bases, with 4 bases between them. The CDR3, as DNA: TGTGCCTGGAGCCCAAGCACAGATACGCAGTATTTT. Its translation: CAWSPSTDTQYF.

This chain joins TRBV6-5 and TRBJ1-2; 8 positions match TRBD1. The germline CDR1 and CDR2 sequences are MNHEY and SVGAGI. J was trimmed by 5 bases and V by 4 bases; bases with no gene match: 12. This CDR3 contains 16 residues. The CDR3 reads CASSSSGTGGGYGYTF. CDR3 bases: TGTGCCAGCAGTTCCTCCGGGACAGGAGGTGGATATGGCTACACCTTC.

The V and J genes are TRBV9 and TRBJ1-5; 7 bases are a match to TRBD1. The V segment lost 0 bases and the J segment 4 bases; nucleotides outside the gene matches: 4. The CDR3 has 15 residues. Germline loops: CDR1 SGDLS, CDR2 YYNGEE. This CDR3 reads CASSVDGQENQPQHF. CDR3 coding DNA: TGTGCCAGCAGCGTAGATGGACAGGAAAATCAGCCCCAGCATTTT.

V and J are TRBV5-5 and TRBJ2-7; TRBD2 agrees at 13 bases. The CDR3 has 17 amino acids. The V and J ends lost 3 bases and 5 bases, in that order; junction bases with no gene match: 11. Germline CDR1 reads SGHKS; CDR2 reads YYEKEE (reference sequence). CDR3 in amino acids: CASSSPPLLAGGDEQYF. CDR3 in DNA: TGTGCCAGCAGCTCGCCTCCCCTACTAGCGGGAGGGGACGAGCAGTACTTC.

This sequence joins TRBV7-9 and TRBJ2-3; 7 bases agree with TRBD1. The germline CDR1 and CDR2 sequences are SEHNR and FQNEAQ (reference sequence). The CDR3 length is 17 residues. V shed 4 bases and J 0 bases; nucleotides not matched to a gene: 10. The CDR3 DNA reads TGTGCCAGCAGCTCCCCCGACAGGGTTGTGAGCACAGATACGCAGTATTTT. Protein product: CASSSPDRVVSTDTQYF.

This chain joins TRBV19 and TRBJ2-7; TRBD1 matches 7 bases. This CDR3 spans 14 amino acids. Germline V gives CDR1 LNHDA, CDR2 SQIVND (reference sequence). V lost 9 bases to trimming and J lost 1 base; unmatched junction nucleotides: 9. CDR3 in DNA: TGTGCCAGCAGGACGACAGGGAGTTCCTACGAGCAGTACTTC. Protein product: CASRTTGSSYEQYF.

The rearrangement joins TRBV18 to TRBJ2-2; a possible D gene is TRBD2 (6 bases). CDR3 length: 15 amino acids. V lost 3 bases and J 5 bases, leaving 13 bases between the germline ends. Germline V gene sequence: CDR1 KGHSH, CDR2 LQKENI. This chain's CDR3 is CASSPRRVSTGELFF. CDR3 DNA sequence: TGTGCCAGCTCACCGCGGAGGGTTTCGACCGGGGAGCTGTTTTTT.

V gene TRBV5-1 combines with J gene TRBJ2-3, with D tentatively TRBD2 (6 bases). The CDR3 has 15 residues. Germline V gene sequence: CDR1 SGHRS, CDR2 YFSETQ. V was pared by 0 bases and J by 2 bases, with 10 bases between. CDR3 coding DNA: TGCGCCAGCAGCTTGGTCGGGGGTTCCACAGATACGCAGTATTTT. Encoded protein: CASSLVGGSTDTQYF.

In DNA, the CDR3 is TGTGCCAGCAATCAAAAAGGGGACACCGGGGAGCTGTTTTTT. It specifies CASNQKGDTGELFF. The chain links TRBV28 to TRBJ2-2, with D possibly TRBD1 on 5 matching bases. The CDR3 sequence is 14 residues long. Per germline, CDR1 MDHEN and CDR2 SYDVKM. V was trimmed by 7 bases and J by 3 bases, leaving 12 bases between them.

The rearrangement links TRBV10-2 to TRBJ2-3, with D maybe TRBD2 (5 bases). Trimming took 3 bases from V and 5 from J, leaving 6 bases between them. From germline, CDR1 is WSHSY and CDR2 SAAADI. This CDR3 comprises 12 residues. CDR3 DNA sequence: TGCGCCAGCAGTGACGGAGGAGATACGCAGTATTTT. It is translated as CASSDGGDTQYF.

This chain joins TRBV4-2 and TRBJ2-5; TRBD2 matches at 7 bases. The CDR3 has 18 amino acids. The germline gives CDR1 LGHNA, CDR2 YNFKEQ. With V trimmed by 0 bases and J by 5 bases, 15 bases remained unmatched. CDR3 sequence: CASSQDRLADTLGETQYF. The CDR3 DNA follows: TGTGCCAGCAGCCAAGATCGTCTAGCGGACACCCTCGGGGAGACCCAGTACTTC.